One and the same sample provided the 6 T cell receptor beta chains below, sequenced in a study of blood T cell repertoires in COVID-19. Measured with immunoSEQ multiplex PCR; TCRdb has only the in-frame clones, and not every one. The sample has about 59,000 clones; 80% are singletons. Sequencing input: peripheral blood. These receptors all come from a man in his 60s with acute or convalescent COVID-19.

This chain joins TRBV5-4 and TRBJ2-7; the match to TRBD1 covers 8 bases. The J segment lost 3 bases and the V segment lost 4 bases, leaving 12 bases of the junction unmatched. This CDR3 is built from 16 residues. Germline CDR1 reads SGHNT; CDR2 reads YYREEE (reference sequence). The CDR3 loop reads CASSPTLDRVHYEQYF. The CDR3 DNA reads as TGTGCCAGCAGCCCAACGCTGGACAGGGTGCACTACGAGCAGTACTTC.

This sequence joins TRBV28 and TRBJ1-4, with D possibly TRBD1 on 5 matching bases. Germline V gives CDR1 MDHEN, CDR2 SYDVKM. V was shortened by 6 bases and J by 10 bases, with 15 bases between the two germline ends. The CDR3 runs to 13 residues. In nucleotides, the CDR3 is TGTGCCAGCAGCCCGGTGGGGCTCGGAAAACTGTTTTTT. It encodes CASSPVGLGKLFF.

The chain couples TRBV7-3 to TRBJ2-7, with 8 bases aligning to TRBD2. Trimming at V came to 5 bases and at J to 6 bases, leaving 15 bases not matched to a gene. The CDR3 runs to 16 residues. In germline, CDR1 is SGHTA, CDR2 FQGTGA. The CDR3 here is CASSLPRRTSGSEQYF. In DNA, the CDR3 is TGTGCCAGCAGCCTCCCCCGGAGAACTAGCGGCTCCGAGCAGTACTTC.

This clone was seen a single time. The V gene is TRBV11-2, the J gene TRBJ2-5, with TRBD2 identical over 9 bases. Losses at the gene ends were 1 base for V and 5 bases for J; bases not matched to a gene: 17. Germline V gene lookup returns CDR1 SGHAT and CDR2 FQNNGV. CDR3 length: 19 residues. The CDR3 here is CASSLGGPGLAGRGETQYF. Written as DNA, the CDR3 is TGTGCCAGCAGCTTAGGGGGCCCGGGGCTAGCGGGGAGGGGTGAGACCCAGTACTTC.

The rearrangement uses TRBV4-1 and TRBJ1-5, with D maybe TRBD1 (5 bases). The length of the CDR3 is 16 residues. V lost 0 bases to trimming and J lost 2 bases, with 11 bases between them. Germline CDR1 reads MGHRA; CDR2 reads YSYEKL. The CDR3: CASSQDVGGGNQPQHF. The DNA of the CDR3 is TGCGCCAGCAGCCAAGATGTCGGGGGGGGCAATCAGCCCCAGCATTTT.

The V gene is TRBV27, the J gene TRBJ1-1; the match to TRBD1 covers 7 bases. CDR1 and CDR2 (germline): MNHEY, SMNVEV (reference sequence). The ends lost 4 bases at V and 5 bases at J; junction bases unmatched: 7. There are 14 residues in the CDR3. The CDR3 DNA is TGTGCCAGCAGTTCGGACAGGCAAAGAACTGAAGCTTTCTTT. It specifies CASSSDRQRTEAFF.